Here is one T cell receptor (beta chain) with its context. Per the study methods: Researchers report that nucleated cell counts were estimated from reference gene primer amplification. Clones were sequenced by immunoSEQ multiplex PCR, and TCRdb holds only the in-frame ones, with some missing. The V and J calls and the clone size are those of that table, but D and trimming were determined from the DNA. Of about 130,000 clones in the sample, over 60% were seen once. This sample is part of a study of blood T cell repertoires in COVID-19. As for the study in general: The United States, Italy and Spain provided the acute and convalescent COVID-19 samples. PBMCs, B-cell-depleted T cells, or T cells were the source of the cDNA or gDNA that made up the material.

This TCR derives from an older woman with acute or convalescent COVID-19. The sequenced material came from peripheral blood.

The CDR3 nucleotides read TGTGCCACCAGGGGGGGAGGCACAGATACGCAGTATTTT. Amino acids: CATRGGGTDTQYF. The chain combines TRBV24-1 with TRBJ2-3, with D perhaps TRBD2 (6 bases). Germline V gene sequence: CDR1 KGHDR, CDR2 SFDVKD. This CDR3 region has 13 residues. Trimming cost V 7 bases and J 1 base, with 8 bases left between them.